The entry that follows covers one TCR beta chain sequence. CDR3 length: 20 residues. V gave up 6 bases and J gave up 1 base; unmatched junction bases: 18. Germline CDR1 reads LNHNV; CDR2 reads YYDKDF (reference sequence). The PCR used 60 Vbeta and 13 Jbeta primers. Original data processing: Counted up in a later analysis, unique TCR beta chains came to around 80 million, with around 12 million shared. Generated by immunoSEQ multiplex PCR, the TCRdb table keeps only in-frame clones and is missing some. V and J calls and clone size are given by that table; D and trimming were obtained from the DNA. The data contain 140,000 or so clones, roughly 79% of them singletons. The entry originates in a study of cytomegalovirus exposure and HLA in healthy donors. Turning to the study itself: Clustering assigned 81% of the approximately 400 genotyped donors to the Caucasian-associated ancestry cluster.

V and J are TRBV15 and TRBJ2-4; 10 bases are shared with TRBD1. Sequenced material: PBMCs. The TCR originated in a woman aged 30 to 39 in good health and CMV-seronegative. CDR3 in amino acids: CATSIPPGQGNQAAKNIQYF. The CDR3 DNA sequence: TGTGCCACCAGTATCCCTCCGGGACAGGGGAATCAGGCGGCCAAAAACATTCAGTACTTC.